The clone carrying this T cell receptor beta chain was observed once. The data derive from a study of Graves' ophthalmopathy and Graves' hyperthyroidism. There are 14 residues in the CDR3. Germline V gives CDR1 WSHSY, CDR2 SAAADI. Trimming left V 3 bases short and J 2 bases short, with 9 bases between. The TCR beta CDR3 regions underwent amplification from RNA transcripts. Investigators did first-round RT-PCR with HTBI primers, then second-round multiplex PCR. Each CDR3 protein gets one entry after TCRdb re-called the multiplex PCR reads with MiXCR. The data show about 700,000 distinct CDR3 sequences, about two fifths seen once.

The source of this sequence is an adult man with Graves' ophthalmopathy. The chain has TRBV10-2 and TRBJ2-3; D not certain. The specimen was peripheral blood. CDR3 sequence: CASSDMSYTDTQYF. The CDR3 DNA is TGCGCCAGCAGTGATATGTCTTACACAGATACGCAGTATTTT.